This T cell receptor (beta chain) was identified during a study of identical twins. This clonotype occurred a few times. No antigen is known for it. Carrying unique molecular identifiers, the cDNA also gained a universal primer site through template switching. A single record per CDR3 protein comes from TCRdb applying MiXCR to the 5' RACE reads. The sample includes some 500,000 distinct CDR3 sequences, 12% to 15% of them seen just once. General study points: The more abundant beta clonotypes in cord blood had fewer insertions, and memory repertoires did not show this. Out-of-frame alpha sequences common to twins were enriched for low generation probability. Models underpredicted monozygotic twin sharing of out-of-frame TCR alpha.

The CDR3 has 12 amino acids. V lost 3 bases and J lost 5, with 8 bases in between. Germline V gene sequence: CDR1 LNHDA, CDR2 SQIVND (reference sequence). The same data also contributed to another study, on yellow fever vaccine responses in identical twins.

Sample: CD4+ T cells sorted from blood. The chain links TRBV19 to TRBJ2-7; D might be TRBD1 (5 bases). The receptor was derived from a young woman in good health. Written as DNA, the CDR3 is TGTGCCAGTAGTATTAGGGGCCACGAGCAGTACTTC. Protein product: CASSIRGHEQYF.